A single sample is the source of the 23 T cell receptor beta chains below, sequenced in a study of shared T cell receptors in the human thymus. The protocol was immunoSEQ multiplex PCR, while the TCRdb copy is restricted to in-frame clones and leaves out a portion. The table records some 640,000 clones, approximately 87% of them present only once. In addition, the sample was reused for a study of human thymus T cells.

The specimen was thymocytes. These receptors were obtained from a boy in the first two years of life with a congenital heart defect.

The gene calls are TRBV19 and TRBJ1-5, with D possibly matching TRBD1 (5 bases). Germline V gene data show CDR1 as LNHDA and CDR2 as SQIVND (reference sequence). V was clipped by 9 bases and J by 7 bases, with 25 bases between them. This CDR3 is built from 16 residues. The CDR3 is CARPRPLTVPLQPQHF. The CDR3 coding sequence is TGTGCCAGACCCCGCCCCTTGACAGTCCCGCTCCAGCCCCAGCATTTT.

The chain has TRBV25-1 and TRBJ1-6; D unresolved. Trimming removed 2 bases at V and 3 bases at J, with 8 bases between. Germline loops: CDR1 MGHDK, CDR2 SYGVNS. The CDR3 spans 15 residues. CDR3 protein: CASSENSLYNSPLHF. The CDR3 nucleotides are TGTGCCAGCAGTGAAAACAGTCTCTATAATTCACCCCTCCACTTT. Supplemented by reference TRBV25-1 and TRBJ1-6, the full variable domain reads EADIYQTPRYLVIGTGKKITLECSQTMGHDKMYWYQQDPGMELHLIHYSYGVNSTEKGDLSSESTVSRIRTEHFPLTLESARPSHTSQYLCASSENSLYNSPLHFGNGTRLTVT.

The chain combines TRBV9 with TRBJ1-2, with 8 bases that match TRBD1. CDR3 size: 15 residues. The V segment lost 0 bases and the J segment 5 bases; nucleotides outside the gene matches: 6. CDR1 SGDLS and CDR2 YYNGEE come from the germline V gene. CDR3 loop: CASSVGVRGQYGYTF. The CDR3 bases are TGTGCCAGCAGCGTAGGGGTCAGGGGGCAGTATGGCTACACCTTC.

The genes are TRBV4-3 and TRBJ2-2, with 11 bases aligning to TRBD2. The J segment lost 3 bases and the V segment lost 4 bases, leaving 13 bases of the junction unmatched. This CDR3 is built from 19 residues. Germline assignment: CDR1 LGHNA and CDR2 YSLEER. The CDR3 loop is CASSLSGGASGLDTGELFF. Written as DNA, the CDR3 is TGCGCCAGCAGCCTTAGCGGGGGGGCCTCGGGTTTGGACACCGGGGAGCTGTTTTTT.

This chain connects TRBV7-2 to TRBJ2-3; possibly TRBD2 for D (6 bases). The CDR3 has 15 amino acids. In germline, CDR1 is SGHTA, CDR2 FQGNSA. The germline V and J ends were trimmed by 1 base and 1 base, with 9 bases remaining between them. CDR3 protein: CASSLGVAGTDTQYF. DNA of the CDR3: TGTGCCAGCAGCTTAGGCGTAGCGGGCACAGATACGCAGTATTTT.

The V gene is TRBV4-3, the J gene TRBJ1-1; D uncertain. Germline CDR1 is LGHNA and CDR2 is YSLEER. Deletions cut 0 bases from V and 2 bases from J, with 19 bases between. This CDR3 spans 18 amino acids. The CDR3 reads CASSQDSRRRSPNTEAFF. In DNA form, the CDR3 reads TGCGCCAGCAGCCAAGATTCTAGGCGCCGATCTCCAAACACTGAAGCTTTCTTT.

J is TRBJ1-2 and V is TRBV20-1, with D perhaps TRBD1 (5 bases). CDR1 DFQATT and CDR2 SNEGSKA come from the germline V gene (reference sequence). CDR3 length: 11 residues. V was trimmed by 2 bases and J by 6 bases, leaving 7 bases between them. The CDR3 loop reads CSARSGDGYTF. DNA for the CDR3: TGCAGTGCTAGATCGGGGGATGGCTACACCTTC.

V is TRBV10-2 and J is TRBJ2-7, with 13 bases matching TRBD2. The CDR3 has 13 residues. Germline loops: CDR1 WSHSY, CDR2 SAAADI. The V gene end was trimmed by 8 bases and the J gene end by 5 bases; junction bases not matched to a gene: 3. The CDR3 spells CASCGLAGDEQYF. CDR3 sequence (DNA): TGCGCCAGCTGCGGACTAGCGGGAGACGAGCAGTACTTC.

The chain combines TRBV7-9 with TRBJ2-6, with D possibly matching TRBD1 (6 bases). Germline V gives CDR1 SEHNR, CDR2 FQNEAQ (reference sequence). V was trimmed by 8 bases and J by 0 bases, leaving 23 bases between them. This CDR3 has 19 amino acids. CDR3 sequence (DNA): TGTGCCAGCGTTGGGCGCCGCGACAGGTCCCACTCTGGGGCCAACGTCCTGACTTTC. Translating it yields CASVGRRDRSHSGANVLTF.

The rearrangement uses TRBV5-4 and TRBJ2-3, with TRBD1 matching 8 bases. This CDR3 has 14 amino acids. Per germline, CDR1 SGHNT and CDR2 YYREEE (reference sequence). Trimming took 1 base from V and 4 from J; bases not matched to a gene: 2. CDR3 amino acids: CASSLRTGSDTQYF. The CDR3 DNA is TGTGCCAGCAGCTTGCGGACAGGGTCAGATACGCAGTATTTT. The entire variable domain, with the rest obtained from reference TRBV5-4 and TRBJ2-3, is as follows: ETGVTQSPTHLIKTRGQQVTLRCSSQSGHNTVSWYQQALGQGPQFIFQYYREEENGRGNFPPRFSGLQFPNYSSELNVNALELDDSALYLCASSLRTGSDTQYFGPGTRLTVL.

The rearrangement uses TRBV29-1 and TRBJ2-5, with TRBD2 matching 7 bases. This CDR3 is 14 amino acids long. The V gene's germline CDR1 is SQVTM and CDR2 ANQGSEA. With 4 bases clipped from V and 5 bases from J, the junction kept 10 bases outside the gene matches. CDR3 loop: CSVGGGPWGETQYF. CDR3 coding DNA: TGCAGCGTTGGGGGAGGGCCTTGGGGGGAGACCCAGTACTTC.

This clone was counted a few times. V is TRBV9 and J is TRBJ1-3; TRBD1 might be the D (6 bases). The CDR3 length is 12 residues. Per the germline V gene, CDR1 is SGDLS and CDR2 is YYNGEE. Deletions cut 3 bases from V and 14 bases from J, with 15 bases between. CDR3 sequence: CASSASDRPLYF. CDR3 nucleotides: TGTGCCAGCAGCGCCTCAGACAGGCCCTTATATTTT.

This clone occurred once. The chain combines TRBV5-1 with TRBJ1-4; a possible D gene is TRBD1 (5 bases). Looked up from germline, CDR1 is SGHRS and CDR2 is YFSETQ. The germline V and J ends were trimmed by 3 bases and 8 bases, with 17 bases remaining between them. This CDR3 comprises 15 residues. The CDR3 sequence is CASSSRGESKEKLFF. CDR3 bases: TGCGCCAGCAGCTCGCGGGGGGAATCGAAAGAAAAACTGTTTTTT.

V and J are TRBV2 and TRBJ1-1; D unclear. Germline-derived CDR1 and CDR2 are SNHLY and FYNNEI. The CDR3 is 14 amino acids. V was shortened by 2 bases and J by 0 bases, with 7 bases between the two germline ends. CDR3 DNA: TGTGCCAGCAGTGAACGGGATGTGAACACTGAAGCTTTCTTT. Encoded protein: CASSERDVNTEAFF. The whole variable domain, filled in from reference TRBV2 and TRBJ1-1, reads EPEVTQTPSHQVTQMGQEVILRCVPISNHLYFYWYRQILGQKVEFLVSFYNNEISEKSEIFDDQFSVERPDGSNFTLKIRSTKLEDSAMYFCASSERDVNTEAFFGQGTRLTVV.

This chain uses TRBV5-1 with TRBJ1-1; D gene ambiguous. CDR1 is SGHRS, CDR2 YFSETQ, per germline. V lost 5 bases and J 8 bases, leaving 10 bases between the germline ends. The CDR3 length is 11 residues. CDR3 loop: CASSYQSEAFF. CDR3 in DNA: TGCGCCAGCAGTTACCAGTCGGAAGCTTTCTTT. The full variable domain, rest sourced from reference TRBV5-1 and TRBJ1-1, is KAGVTQTPRYLIKTRGQQVTLSCSPISGHRSVSWYQQTPGQGLQFLFEYFSETQRNKGNFPGRFSGRQFSNSRSEMNVSTLELGDSALYLCASSYQSEAFFGQGTRLTVV.

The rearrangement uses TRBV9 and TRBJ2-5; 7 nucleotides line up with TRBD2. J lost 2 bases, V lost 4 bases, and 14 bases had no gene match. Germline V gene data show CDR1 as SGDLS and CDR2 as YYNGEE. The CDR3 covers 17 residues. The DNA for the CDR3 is TGTGCCAGCAGCCCCCAGTCGCGGGTGGGGGGGCAAGAGACCCAGTACTTC. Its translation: CASSPQSRVGGQETQYF. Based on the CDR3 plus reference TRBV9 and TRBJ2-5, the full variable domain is DSGVTQTPKHLITATGQRVTLRCSPRSGDLSVYWYQQSLDQGLQFLIQYYNGEERAKGNILERFSAQQFPDLHSELNLSSLELGDSALYFCASSPQSRVGGQETQYFGPGTRLLVL.

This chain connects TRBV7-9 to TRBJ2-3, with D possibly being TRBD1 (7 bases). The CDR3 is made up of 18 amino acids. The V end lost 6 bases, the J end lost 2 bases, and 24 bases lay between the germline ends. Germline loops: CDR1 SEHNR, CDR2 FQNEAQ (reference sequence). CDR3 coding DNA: TGTGCCAGCAGTCAAATTAGTGTCGCGGGACAGAACACAGATACGCAGTATTTT. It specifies CASSQISVAGQNTDTQYF.

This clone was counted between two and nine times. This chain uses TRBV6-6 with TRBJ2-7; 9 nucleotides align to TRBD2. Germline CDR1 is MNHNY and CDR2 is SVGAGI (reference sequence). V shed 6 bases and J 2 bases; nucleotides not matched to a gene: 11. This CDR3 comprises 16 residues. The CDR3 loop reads CASRGGFLAGPYEQYF. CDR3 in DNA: TGTGCCAGCAGGGGGGGCTTCCTAGCGGGGCCCTACGAGCAGTACTTC.

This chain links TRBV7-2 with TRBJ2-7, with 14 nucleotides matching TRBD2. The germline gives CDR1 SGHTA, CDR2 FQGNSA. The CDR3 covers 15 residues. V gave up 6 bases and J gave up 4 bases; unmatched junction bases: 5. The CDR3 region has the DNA TGTGCCAGCAGAGAGGGACTAGCGGGAGTTTACGAGCAGTACTTC. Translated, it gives CASREGLAGVYEQYF.

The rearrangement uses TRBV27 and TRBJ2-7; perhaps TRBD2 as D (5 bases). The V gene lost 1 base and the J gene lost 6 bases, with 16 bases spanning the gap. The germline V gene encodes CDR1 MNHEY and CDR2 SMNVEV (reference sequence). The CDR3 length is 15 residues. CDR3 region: CASSLLPGLRAEQYF. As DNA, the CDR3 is TGTGCCAGCAGTTTATTACCGGGATTAAGGGCCGAGCAGTACTTC.

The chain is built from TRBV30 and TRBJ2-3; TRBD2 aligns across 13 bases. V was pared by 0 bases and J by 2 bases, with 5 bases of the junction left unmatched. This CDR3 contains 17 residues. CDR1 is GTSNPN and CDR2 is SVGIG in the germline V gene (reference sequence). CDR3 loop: CAWSVQGTSGTTDTQYF. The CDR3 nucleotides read TGTGCCTGGAGTGTACAGGGGACTAGCGGGACCACAGATACGCAGTATTTT.

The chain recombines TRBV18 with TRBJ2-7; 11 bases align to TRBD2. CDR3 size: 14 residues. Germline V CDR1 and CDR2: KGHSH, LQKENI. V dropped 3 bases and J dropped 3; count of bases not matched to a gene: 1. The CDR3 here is CASSPGTSGYEQYF. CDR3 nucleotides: TGTGCCAGCTCACCCGGGACTAGCGGCTACGAGCAGTACTTC.

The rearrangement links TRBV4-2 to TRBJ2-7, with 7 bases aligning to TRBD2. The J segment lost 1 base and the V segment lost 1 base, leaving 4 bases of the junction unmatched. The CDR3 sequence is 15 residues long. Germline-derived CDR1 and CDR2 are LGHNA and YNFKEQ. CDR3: CASSQAGGRSYEQYF. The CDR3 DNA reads TGTGCCAGCAGCCAAGCCGGGGGGAGATCCTACGAGCAGTACTTC.